Shown below are 25 T cell receptor beta chains from a single sample sequenced in a study of cytomegalovirus exposure and HLA in healthy donors. PCR used 60 Vbeta primers and 13 Jbeta primers. This table comes from immunoSEQ multiplex PCR, and its TCRdb copy is limited to in-frame clones, with some not included. The sample records over 150,000 clones, about 71% being singletons. The sample comprised PBMCs. These receptor sequences come from a woman younger than 45 in good health and CMV-seronegative.

V and J are TRBV6-5 and TRBJ1-3, with 7 bases fitting TRBD1. The CDR3 is made up of 15 amino acids. Per the germline V gene, CDR1 is MNHEY and CDR2 is SVGAGI. Losses at the gene ends were 4 bases for V and 2 bases for J; bases not matched to a gene: 5. CDR3: CASSSVQGAGNTIYF. DNA for the CDR3: TGTGCCAGCAGTTCTGTGCAGGGGGCTGGAAACACCATATATTTT.

This chain uses TRBV18 with TRBJ1-4; weak D call: TRBD1 (5 bases). The CDR3 spans 14 residues. Germline values: CDR1 KGHSH, CDR2 LQKENI. Trimming took off 3 bases at V and 6 bases at J, with 11 bases between the two ends. The CDR3 sequence: CASSPVTGDEKLFF. The CDR3 DNA follows: TGTGCCAGCTCACCCGTGACGGGGGATGAAAAACTGTTTTTT.

The chain carries TRBV5-4 and TRBJ2-1, with TRBD1 matching 11 bases. V was pared by 4 bases and J by 8 bases, with 5 bases of the junction left unmatched. The CDR3 has 14 residues. CDR1 is SGHNT, CDR2 YYREEE, per germline (reference sequence). Here the CDR3 DNA reads TGTGCCAGCAGCATGGGACAGGGGGTTGATGAGCAGTTCTTC. Its translation is CASSMGQGVDEQFF.

In DNA, the CDR3 is TGTGCCAGCAGCAGACAGGGGAATAATTCACCCCTCCACTTT. It codes for CASSRQGNNSPLHF. The chain links TRBV5-4 to TRBJ1-6; 8 bases agree with TRBD1. The CDR3 covers 14 residues. In germline, CDR1 is SGHNT, CDR2 YYREEE (reference sequence). The V segment lost 4 bases and the J segment 5 bases; nucleotides outside the gene matches: 2.

About this clone: This sample also contains other DNA sequences that code for the same CDR3. The genes are TRBV7-2 and TRBJ2-1; TRBD2 is a possible D gene (5 bases). Germline V gene lookup returns CDR1 SGHTA and CDR2 FQGNSA. Trimming stripped 1 base from V and 3 bases from J, with 13 bases between. The CDR3 is 16 residues long. The chain's CDR3 is CASSLVAGGDYNEQFF. The CDR3 DNA reads as TGTGCCAGCAGCTTAGTCGCGGGTGGGGACTACAATGAGCAGTTCTTC.

This clone was detected only a few times. V and J are TRBV5-8 and TRBJ2-7; 7 bases match TRBD1. The V and J ends lost 0 bases and 2 bases, in that order; junction bases with no gene match: 11. This CDR3 has 17 amino acids. The germline gives CDR1 SGHTS, CDR2 YDEGEE. The DNA for the CDR3 is TGTGCCAGCAGCTTGGGGCTGGGACAGCTAGAACCCTACGAGCAGTACTTC. Its protein is CASSLGLGQLEPYEQYF.

This clone occurred once. This sequence joins TRBV29-1 and TRBJ1-3, with 7 positions matching TRBD1. The CDR3 is 13 amino acids. Germline CDR1 reads SQVTM; CDR2 reads ANQGSEA. Germline trimming cut 7 bases from V and 4 bases from J; bases unmatched to any gene: 7. CDR3 region: CSAGDSRGNTIYF. Written as DNA, the CDR3 is TGCAGCGCCGGGGACAGTAGGGGAAACACCATATATTTT.

This clone was observed a single time. CDR3 in DNA: TGTGCCAGCAGCCTAAGCGGGGGGCCGGCCTACGAGCAGTACTTC. It codes for CASSLSGGPAYEQYF. V usage is TRBV7-3 and J usage is TRBJ2-7; 9 bases align to TRBD2. The V gene end was trimmed by 5 bases and the J gene end by 2 bases; junction bases not matched to a gene: 7. The CDR3 is made up of 15 amino acids. Per the germline V gene, CDR1 is SGHTA and CDR2 is FQGTGA.

The chain is built from TRBV18 and TRBJ1-1; no clear D. V was cut by 6 bases and J by 0 bases, with 8 bases left in between. This CDR3 is built from 13 residues. CDR1 is KGHSH and CDR2 is LQKENI in the germline V gene. DNA for the CDR3: TGTGCCAGCTCGGGAGGAGTGAACACTGAAGCTTTCTTT. Translating it yields CASSGGVNTEAFF. Variable domain in full (rest from reference TRBV18 and TRBJ1-1): NAGVMQNPRHLVRRRGQEARLRCSPMKGHSHVYWYRQLPEEGLKFMVYLQKENIIDESGMPKERFSAEFPKEGPSILRIQQVVRGDSAAYFCASSGGVNTEAFFGQGTRLTVV.

This chain connects TRBV19 to TRBJ1-2; D gene unclear. V shed 3 bases and J shed 5 bases, with 13 bases lying between them. Germline CDR1 and CDR2: LNHDA and SQIVND (reference sequence). The CDR3 totals 14 residues. The CDR3 DNA follows: TGTGCCAGTAGTATTCCCGGTGGGCGTTATGGCTACACCTTC. As protein: CASSIPGGRYGYTF.

The genes are TRBV7-9 and TRBJ1-2; 8 nucleotides align to TRBD1. Germline trimming cut 7 bases from V and 6 bases from J; bases unmatched to any gene: 13. This CDR3 region has 15 residues. CDR1 SEHNR and CDR2 FQNEAQ come from the germline V gene (reference sequence). The CDR3 protein is CASKRLTGDRHGYTF. For the CDR3, the DNA is TGTGCCAGCAAAAGACTCACCGGGGACAGGCATGGCTACACCTTC.

This clone occurred a few times. This chain links TRBV5-1 with TRBJ2-7; D is perhaps TRBD1 (5 bases). Trimming left V 1 base short and J 2 bases short, with 13 bases between. The CDR3 loop spans 15 amino acids. The germline gives CDR1 SGHRS, CDR2 YFSETQ. CDR3: CASSLPGPPTYEQYF. The CDR3 DNA reads as TGCGCCAGCAGCTTGCCAGGGCCCCCAACCTACGAGCAGTACTTC. Together with reference TRBV5-1 and TRBJ2-7, the CDR3 gives the full variable domain: KAGVTQTPRYLIKTRGQQVTLSCSPISGHRSVSWYQQTPGQGLQFLFEYFSETQRNKGNFPGRFSGRQFSNSRSEMNVSTLELGDSALYLCASSLPGPPTYEQYFGPGTRLTVT.

V and J are TRBV6-1 and TRBJ1-2, with D perhaps TRBD1 (6 bases). Trimming left V 6 bases short and J 8 bases short, with 19 bases between. The CDR3 length is 14 residues. CDR1 MNHNS and CDR2 SASEGT come from the germline V gene. CDR3 protein: CASSKPGTPGGYTF. Written as DNA, the CDR3 is TGTGCCAGCAGCAAACCTGGGACACCGGGGGGCTACACCTTC.

This clone occurred a few times. The chain recombines TRBV13 with TRBJ2-3, with 12 bases matching TRBD2. CDR3 length equals 16 residues. Germline V gene data show CDR1 as PRHDT and CDR2 as FYEKMQ (reference sequence). V lost 5 bases, J lost 3 bases, and 6 bases stayed unmatched. CDR3 nucleotides: TGTGCCAGCAGCAAAAGACTAGCGGGGGCGACAGATACGCAGTATTTT. This codes for CASSKRLAGATDTQYF.

The V gene is TRBV9, the J gene TRBJ2-3, with a weak D call TRBD2 (5 bases). The CDR3 length is 15 residues. CDR1 is SGDLS, CDR2 YYNGEE, per germline. Deletions cut 4 bases from V and 1 base from J, with 13 bases between. DNA for the CDR3: TGTGCCAGCAGCCCCTGGACTGCCCGCACAGATACGCAGTATTTT. As protein: CASSPWTARTDTQYF.

V is TRBV19 and J is TRBJ2-1; TRBD2 agrees at 7 bases. From germline, CDR1 is LNHDA and CDR2 SQIVND (reference sequence). The CDR3 runs 13 residues. J lost 7 bases, V lost 6 bases, and 6 bases had no gene match. The CDR3 DNA reads TGTGCCAGTAGACGGGGGGAGCTTAATGAGCAGTTCTTC. This sequence encodes CASRRGELNEQFF.

This clone was observed at least ten times. The chain uses TRBV15 and TRBJ2-7, with D possibly being TRBD2 (5 bases). Germline values: CDR1 LNHNV, CDR2 YYDKDF (reference sequence). V gave up 5 bases and J gave up 0 bases, with 11 bases separating them. The CDR3 length is 14 residues. CDR3 sequence reads: CATSFGDSSYEQYF. CDR3 in DNA: TGTGCCACCAGCTTCGGGGATAGCTCCTACGAGCAGTACTTC.

This chain uses TRBV7-3 with TRBJ2-7, with 8 bases aligning to TRBD2. CDR3 size: 14 residues. From germline, CDR1 is SGHTA and CDR2 FQGTGA. Trimming at V came to 5 bases and at J to 7 bases, leaving 10 bases not matched to a gene. In DNA form, the CDR3 reads TGTGCCAGCAGCCCCCAGGGAGCGGGAGATGAGCAGTACTTC. The encoded protein is CASSPQGAGDEQYF.

There are a few counts of this clone. V gene TRBV14 combines with J gene TRBJ2-1; D possibly corresponds to TRBD1 (5 bases). CDR3 length: 17 amino acids. The germline V gene encodes CDR1 SGHDN and CDR2 FVKESK. V was clipped by 4 bases and J by 0 bases, with 16 bases between them. This CDR3 is CASSPSHGAGSYNEQFF. CDR3 nucleotide sequence: TGTGCCAGCAGCCCCTCTCATGGGGCAGGCTCCTACAATGAGCAGTTCTTC.

This rearrangement joins TRBV15 to TRBJ2-1; D perhaps matches TRBD2 (5 bases). Germline V gives CDR1 LNHNV, CDR2 YYDKDF (reference sequence). The ends were cut back, 1 base at V and 8 bases at J, with 15 bases in the middle. This CDR3 has 15 amino acids. CDR3 nucleotide sequence: TGTGCCACCAGCAGAGTTACTAGTACTTTCGATGAGCAGTTCTTC. Residues: CATSRVTSTFDEQFF.

J is TRBJ2-1 and V is TRBV9; possibly TRBD2 for D (6 bases). Germline V CDR1 and CDR2: SGDLS, YYNGEE. This CDR3 spans 16 amino acids. V lost 3 bases to trimming and J lost 9 bases, with 22 bases between them. The CDR3 region is CASSGGDWMRIGEQFF. The DNA of the CDR3 is TGTGCCAGCAGCGGGGGGGATTGGATGCGGATTGGTGAGCAGTTCTTC.

The CDR3 loop reads CASSLTTGANQPQHF. CDR3 DNA: TGTGCCAGCAGCTTGACTACAGGGGCTAATCAGCCCCAGCATTTT. The rearrangement links TRBV11-2 to TRBJ1-5; TRBD1 aligns across 7 bases. J lost 4 bases, V lost 3 bases, and 6 bases had no gene match. The germline gives CDR1 SGHAT, CDR2 FQNNGV. The length of the CDR3 is 15 residues.

This clone was seen more than once but under ten times. V usage is TRBV28 and J usage is TRBJ2-6; D uncertain. This CDR3 is built from 14 residues. V shed 8 bases and J shed 0 bases, with 8 bases lying between them. Germline V gene data show CDR1 as MDHEN and CDR2 as SYDVKM. The CDR3 loop is CASRPYSGANVLTF. As DNA, the CDR3 is TGTGCCAGCCGTCCCTACTCTGGGGCCAACGTCCTGACTTTC.

The chain links TRBV6-1 to TRBJ2-7, with a weak D call TRBD2 (6 bases). V was cut by 9 bases and J by 5 bases, with 17 bases left in between. Looked up from germline, CDR1 is MNHNS and CDR2 is SASEGT. The CDR3 has 13 residues. Here the CDR3 reads CASKALGGNEQYF. In DNA, the CDR3 is TGTGCCAGTAAAGCCCTGGGCGGGAACGAGCAGTACTTC.

This sequence joins TRBV9 and TRBJ2-2; 9 bases match TRBD2. The CDR3 is made up of 16 amino acids. The germline gives CDR1 SGDLS, CDR2 YYNGEE. The trim removed 0 bases at V and 4 bases at J, leaving 4 bases unmatched. The CDR3 loop reads CASSVEAGGPTGELFF. The CDR3 region has the DNA TGTGCCAGCAGCGTAGAGGCGGGGGGGCCCACCGGGGAGCTGTTTTTT.